Presented here are 11 T cell receptor beta chains from one specimen sequenced in a study of T cell repertoires in cytomegalovirus infection. TCRdb reanalysed the reads using MiXCR and keeps one entry per CDR3 protein. In the table there are hundreds of thousands of distinct CDR3 sequences, 8% to 10% of which are singletons. Sequenced input: PBMCs. Receptors originate from a human donor in good health (CMV status not recorded). Some clones in this sample may be carry-over from other donors' samples.

This clonotype came up a few times. This rearrangement joins TRBV5-1 to TRBJ1-1; D not certain. The germline gives CDR1 SGHRS, CDR2 YFSETQ. Trimming shortened V by 1 base and J by 0 bases, and 13 bases separated the two germline ends. The CDR3 is 16 residues long. The CDR3 protein is CASSLKDGIMNTEAFF. For the CDR3, the DNA is TGCGCCAGCAGCTTGAAGGACGGAATCATGAACACTGAAGCTTTCTTT.

The chain uses TRBV20-1 and TRBJ1-6; weak D call: TRBD1 (5 bases). CDR1 is DFQATT and CDR2 is SNEGSKA in the germline V gene (reference sequence). The CDR3 is 14 residues long. V gave up 7 bases and J gave up 0 bases, with 10 bases separating them. CDR3 region: CSVSGHSYNSPLHF. DNA of the CDR3: TGCAGTGTTTCGGGGCACTCCTATAATTCACCCCTCCACTTT.

Ten or more counts support this clonotype. This rearrangement joins TRBV18 to TRBJ2-2, with D tentatively TRBD2 (6 bases). V dropped 6 bases and J dropped 0 bases, with 11 bases sitting between them. This CDR3 has 15 amino acids. In germline, CDR1 is KGHSH, CDR2 LQKENI. The CDR3 reads CASSPGTPNTGELFF. In DNA, the CDR3 is TGTGCCAGCTCCCCTGGGACTCCGAACACCGGGGAGCTGTTTTTT.

This clonotype was detected many times. CDR3 region: CASSERSSGAGYTF. The CDR3, as DNA: TGTGCCAGCTCGGAAAGGTCTTCTGGTGCTGGCTACACCTTC. The rearrangement uses TRBV2 and TRBJ1-2; D unclear. The V end lost 8 bases, the J end lost 7 bases, and 20 bases lay between the germline ends. Germline CDR1 and CDR2: SNHLY and FYNNEI. The CDR3 is made up of 14 amino acids.

V gene TRBV20-1 combines with J gene TRBJ2-7; 7 bases are a match to TRBD2. CDR3 length equals 12 residues. From germline, CDR1 is DFQATT and CDR2 SNEGSKA (reference sequence). The V gene end was trimmed by 7 bases and the J gene end by 4 bases; junction bases not matched to a gene: 7. DNA for the CDR3: TGCAGTGGCCAGCGGGGTGATTACGAGCAGTACTTC. It translates to CSGQRGDYEQYF.

This clonotype has a count of ten or more. This chain links TRBV7-9 with TRBJ1-4; 11 positions agree with TRBD1. This CDR3 has 16 residues. V shed 1 base, J shed 2 bases, and the junction held 0 bases outside the gene matches. Looked up from germline, CDR1 is SEHNR and CDR2 is FQNEAQ (reference sequence). CDR3 sequence: CASSLGDRGTNEKLFF. The DNA for the CDR3 is TGTGCCAGCAGCTTAGGGGACAGGGGGACTAATGAAAAACTGTTTTTT.

Many counts were recorded for this clonotype. The J gene is TRBJ1-2, the V gene TRBV28; D is unclear. The CDR3 length is 12 residues. V was pared by 5 bases and J by 8 bases, with 12 bases between. Per germline, CDR1 MDHEN and CDR2 SYDVKM. The CDR3 DNA sequence: TGTGCCAGCAGTCCAATGTTTGGAGGCTACACCTTC. This codes for CASSPMFGGYTF.

This clonotype was detected many times. The chain recombines TRBV28 with TRBJ1-5; D not certain. The germline V and J ends were trimmed by 8 bases and 4 bases, with 9 bases remaining between them. Germline CDR1 reads MDHEN; CDR2 reads SYDVKM. The CDR3 extends over 12 amino acids. Here the CDR3 reads CASQGSNQPQHF. CDR3 bases: TGTGCCAGCCAAGGCAGTAATCAGCCCCAGCATTTT.

The chain uses TRBV20-1 and TRBJ1-6; D gene unclear. V was pared by 0 bases and J by 7 bases, with 10 bases between. The CDR3 contains 14 residues. Germline loops: CDR1 DFQATT, CDR2 SNEGSKA (reference sequence). This CDR3 is CSARDTGYNSPLHF. The DNA of the CDR3 is TGCAGTGCTAGAGATACCGGGTACAATTCACCCCTCCACTTT.

This clonotype was detected ten times or more. The chain has TRBV28 and TRBJ1-5; 7 bases map to TRBD1. This CDR3 contains 19 residues. V gave up 6 bases and J gave up 4 bases; unmatched junction bases: 21. Germline V gives CDR1 MDHEN, CDR2 SYDVKM. CDR3 nucleotide sequence: TGTGCCAGCAGCGGTTTGACACTTAAGGGGGCAATATCTAATCAGCCCCAGCATTTT. It yields the protein CASSGLTLKGAISNQPQHF.

This clonotype showed up just once. A much larger clone differs from this one at a single base, so this may be a read error. The CDR3 DNA reads TGTGCCAGCAGCTTAAGGGACCCTACAGGGGGACATAGCAATCAGCCCCAGCATTTT. Residues: CASSLRDPTGGHSNQPQHF. The chain couples TRBV7-9 to TRBJ1-5; 8 positions agree with TRBD1. The CDR3 totals 19 residues. V dropped 2 bases and J dropped 0; count of bases not matched to a gene: 12. The germline gives CDR1 SEHNR, CDR2 FQNEAQ (reference sequence).